This T cell receptor (beta chain) was retrieved from a study of T cell clonotyping in hematopoietic cell transplantation. Overall study findings and caveats: Broader posttransplant TCR repertoire diversity was predicted by graft donor and pretransplant recipient Inverse Simpson Index values.

Germline trimming cut 5 bases from V and 7 bases from J; bases unmatched to any gene: 5. The CDR3 loop spans 15 amino acids. Germline assignment: CDR1 SGHTA and CDR2 FQGTGA. The sample holds one count of this clone. What it binds is unknown. Here immunoSEQ multiplex PCR was the method, and the copy in TCRdb shows in-frame clones only, minus some. This table has about 41,000 clones, 95% appearing once. The material sequenced was peripheral blood mononuclear cells. This receptor was taken from a man aged 30 to 45 in good health. Some clones in this sample may be carry-over from other donors' samples. This chain joins TRBV7-3 and TRBJ2-1, with 13 nucleotides matching TRBD2. DNA for the CDR3: TGTGCCAGCAGCCAAGGACTAGCGGGAGTGAATGAGCAGTTCTTC. This translates into CASSQGLAGVNEQFF.